The subject of this entry is one T cell receptor beta chain. Its antigen remains unidentified. The sample belongs to a study of OX40 agonist ivuxolimab in advanced cancers. The overall study: Three patients got partial responses; one had hepatocellular carcinoma and two had cutaneous melanoma.

Germline CDR1 reads LNHNV; CDR2 reads YYDKDF (reference sequence). This CDR3 contains 14 residues. The V end was cut by 1 base, the J end by 5 bases, with 11 bases between. General observations from the study: Within 6 weeks, CD4+ and CD8+ blood T cells expanded clonally at 0.1 to 3.0 mg/kg. Some nonresponders also had low normalized T-cell clonal expansion.

Repertoires were generated with immunoSEQ multiplex PCR, while TCRdb's copy carries only in-frame clones and drops some. The profile shows around 80,000 clones, about 88% of them singletons. The TCR originated in an adult with an advanced solid tumor such as melanoma, head and neck, liver or kidney cancer. The chain couples TRBV15 to TRBJ2-5; D remains unclear. This sample comprised CD4+ or CD8+ T cells sorted from blood, obtained in a trial of the OX40 agonist ivuxolimab. The chain's CDR3 is CATSRGGKEETQYF. DNA of the CDR3: TGTGCCACCAGCAGAGGAGGCAAGGAGGAGACCCAGTACTTC.